The rows below give T cell receptor beta chains drawn from one sample of a study of blood T cell repertoires in COVID-19. TCRdb's table, derived via immunoSEQ multiplex PCR, lists solely in-frame clones and lacks some. The sample holds around 150,000 clones, 80% to 85% seen once. Material: peripheral blood. The receptors here all came from a woman aged 60 to 75 with acute or convalescent COVID-19. The CDR3 runs from the conserved cysteine through the conserved F or W. D genes are given only for firm matches.

V: TRBV11-2; D: NA; J: TRBJ1-5; CDR3: CASSLQGNQPQHF
V: TRBV6-5; D: TRBD1; J: TRBJ1-1; CDR3: CASRWTGLNTEAFF
V: TRBV5-6; D: TRBD2; J: TRBJ2-3; CDR3: CASSRMTSGLTDTQYF
V: TRBV7-9; D: NA; J: TRBJ2-6; CDR3: CASSFTGSGANVLTF
V: TRBV28; D: NA; J: TRBJ1-1; CDR3: CASLQGYTEAFF
V: TRBV7-9; D: TRBD2; J: TRBJ2-1; CDR3: CASSLALTSGSSDEQFF
V: TRBV28; D: NA; J: TRBJ1-5; CDR3: CASSLPSSRDYSNQPQHF
V: TRBV12-2; D: NA; J: TRBJ2-3; CDR3: CASRRRVLADTQYF
V: TRBV12-3/TRBV12-4; D: NA; J: TRBJ1-1; CDR3: CASSFGGNTEAFF
V: TRBV3-1/TRBV3-2; D: TRBD2; J: TRBJ2-1; CDR3: CASSRKASGRMNEQFF
V: TRBV5-1; D: NA; J: TRBJ2-4; CDR3: CASSGGLDKNIQYF
V: TRBV20-1; D: NA; J: TRBJ2-7; CDR3: CSASKEGEIYEQYF
V: TRBV5-1; D: TRBD2; J: TRBJ2-7; CDR3: CASSLRLAGARNEQYF
V: TRBV11-3; D: TRBD2; J: TRBJ2-1; CDR3: CASSLARTSEDNEQFF
V: TRBV19; D: TRBD2; J: TRBJ2-3; CDR3: CASNSVGGLADTQYF
V: TRBV10-3; D: TRBD1; J: TRBJ2-2; CDR3: CAIRTDRGGNTGELFF
V: TRBV19; D: NA; J: TRBJ2-1; CDR3: CASSSGTLTPNEQFF
V: TRBV20-1; D: NA; J: TRBJ2-7; CDR3: CSARATYEQYF
V: TRBV28; D: NA; J: TRBJ1-2; CDR3: CASSYPHRANYGYTF
V: TRBV5-1; D: NA; J: TRBJ2-7; CDR3: CASSPLIKGDVYEQYF
V: TRBV6-5; D: NA; J: TRBJ2-2; CDR3: CASRSGERTGELFF
V: TRBV28; D: TRBD1; J: TRBJ2-7; CDR3: CASSFPVGQGHYEQYF
V: TRBV7-3; D: NA; J: TRBJ2-1; CDR3: CASSAGPDSYNEQFF
V: TRBV3-1/TRBV3-2; D: TRBD2; J: TRBJ2-7; CDR3: CASSQVSGTRLAGYEQYF
V: TRBV27; D: NA; J: TRBJ1-1; CDR3: CASRPWTENTEAFF
V: TRBV29-1; D: NA; J: TRBJ1-1; CDR3: CSVQMNTEAFF
V: TRBV7-2; D: NA; J: TRBJ2-7; CDR3: CASSLFLSSYEQYF
V: TRBV5-4; D: NA; J: TRBJ2-7; CDR3: CASSLAASEQYF